This T cell receptor (beta chain) was found in a study of blood T cell repertoires in COVID-19. The CDR3 covers 15 residues. Cohorts were assigned according to the clinical history that participants reported. Resolution of symptoms, clearance, or two negative PCRs was present in recovered Cohort 3 donors. The assay was immunoSEQ multiplex PCR, and TCRdb's table has in-frame clones only and misses some. The table includes 150,000 to 250,000 clones, around four fifths detected once. The chain carries TRBV21-1 and TRBJ2-3; the table assigns TRBD1, which was not confirmed against the DNA. TRBV21-1 represents a pseudogene. Sequencing used PBMCs or T cells enriched from blood (not recorded which). The TCR was taken from a man aged 40-55 years who had recovered from COVID-19. CDR3 nucleotide sequence: TGTGCCAGCAGCGCTCAGGGGGCGAGCACAGATACGCAGTATTTT. This codes for CASSAQGASTDTQYF.